This T cell receptor beta chain was obtained from a study of identical twins. Study-wide points: A lower insertion count was a feature of abundant cord blood beta clonotypes, with no such feature in memory repertoires. Invariant MAIT and iNKT cells are populations that could partly confound zero-insertion analyses. Twins shared beta out-of-frame sequences in excess, but this excess was weaker.

Germline CDR1 reads MNHNS; CDR2 reads SASEGT. This CDR3 has 13 residues. Trimming removed 0 bases at V and 8 bases at J, with 9 bases between. Points on this clonotype: Its antigen is not known.

The cDNA had a unique molecular identifier and a template-switch universal primer site. TCRdb re-called the 5' RACE reads with MiXCR, one entry per CDR3 protein. The repertoire holds approximately 500,000 distinct CDR3 sequences, with 15% as singletons. These data also featured in a second study, about yellow fever vaccine responses in identical twins.

Material: CD4+ T cells sorted from blood. The TCR comes from a woman between 18 and 29 years old in good health. The J gene is TRBJ2-3, the V gene TRBV6-1, with no clear D. Written as DNA, the CDR3 is TGTGCCAGCAGTGAAGCGGCGCGCTTTACGCAGTATTTT. Its protein product is CASSEAARFTQYF.